These T cell receptor beta chains were read from a single sample in a study of Graves' ophthalmopathy and Graves' hyperthyroidism. TCRdb ran MiXCR on the multiplex PCR reads and lists one entry per CDR3 protein. The data contain about 400,000 distinct CDR3 sequences, approximately 15% of them singletons. The sequenced material came from peripheral blood. These receptors all stem from a woman aged 18-29 years with stable Graves' hyperthyroidism. The CDR3 runs from the conserved cysteine through the conserved F or W. A D gene is named only where the DNA matches it firmly. Clone size, where shown, is once, few, many, or a class for clones that have expanded.

v_gene: TRBV20-1
j_gene: TRBJ1-1
d_gene: .
abundance: many
CDR3aa: CSARVVGHLNTEAFF
CDR3nt: TGCAGTGCTAGAGTGGTAGGCCATTTAAACACTGAAGCTTTCTTT

v_gene: TRBV5-5
j_gene: TRBJ1-1
d_gene: .
abundance: few
CDR3aa: CASSLEMGDTEAFF
CDR3nt: TGTGCCAGCAGCTTGGAGATGGGGGATACTGAAGCTTTCTTT

v_gene: TRBV7-9
j_gene: TRBJ2-5
d_gene: .
abundance: many
CDR3aa: CASRLKTGTEETQYF
CDR3nt: TGTGCCAGCAGACTTAAGACAGGTACCGAAGAGACCCAGTACTTC

v_gene: TRBV12-3/TRBV12-4
j_gene: TRBJ2-3
d_gene: TRBD1
abundance: many
CDR3aa: CASTLIRDRGDTQYF
CDR3nt: TGTGCCAGCACCCTGATACGGGACAGGGGGGATACGCAGTATTTT

v_gene: TRBV20-1
j_gene: TRBJ2-7
d_gene: .
abundance: many
CDR3aa: CSARFGGLSRDEQYF
CDR3nt: TGCAGTGCTAGATTCGGTGGCCTCTCTAGGGACGAGCAGTACTTC

v_gene: TRBV20-1
j_gene: TRBJ1-6
d_gene: .
abundance: .
CDR3aa: CSARAGPSNSPLHF
CDR3nt: TGCAGTGCTAGAGCGGGACCGAGTAATTCACCCCTCCACTTT

v_gene: TRBV28
j_gene: TRBJ2-6
d_gene: .
abundance: .
CDR3aa: CASSSAGQSSSGANVLTF
CDR3nt: TGTGCCAGCAGTTCCGCGGGACAGTCGAGCTCTGGGGCCAACGTCCTGACTTTC

v_gene: TRBV11-2
j_gene: TRBJ2-7
d_gene: .
abundance: few
CDR3aa: CASSTTGARYEQYF
CDR3nt: TGTGCCAGCAGCACAACCGGGGCTCGCTACGAGCAGTACTTC

v_gene: TRBV4-1
j_gene: TRBJ1-5
d_gene: TRBD1
abundance: .
CDR3aa: CASRAQGEGNQPQHF
CDR3nt: TGCGCCAGCAGGGCGCAGGGGGAGGGCAATCAGCCCCAGCATTTT

v_gene: TRBV6-1
j_gene: TRBJ1-1
d_gene: .
abundance: many
CDR3aa: CASPERGRRTTEAFF
CDR3nt: TGTGCCAGCCCCGAAAGGGGCAGGCGCACCACTGAAGCTTTCTTT

v_gene: TRBV5-1
j_gene: TRBJ1-1
d_gene: .
abundance: few
CDR3aa: CASSLGRRSDEQASAFF
CDR3nt: TGCGCCAGCAGCTTGGGGCGCAGGTCCGATGAACAGGCGTCGGCTTTCTTT

v_gene: TRBV5-1
j_gene: TRBJ1-6
d_gene: .
abundance: .
CDR3aa: CASSLFGGVWGPLHF
CDR3nt: TGCGCCAGCAGCTTGTTTGGGGGGGTTTGGGGACCCCTCCACTTT

v_gene: TRBV12-3/TRBV12-4
j_gene: TRBJ2-4
d_gene: TRBD2
abundance: many
CDR3aa: CASSFRLGEGAKNIQYF
CDR3nt: TGTGCCAGCAGTTTTCGATTGGGGGAGGGAGCCAAAAACATTCAGTACTTC

v_gene: TRBV28
j_gene: TRBJ1-1
d_gene: .
abundance: .
CDR3aa: CASSFPSVGRVTEAFF
CDR3nt: TGTGCCAGCAGTTTCCCGTCTGTGGGGCGAGTCACTGAAGCTTTCTTT

v_gene: TRBV6-2/TRBV6-3
j_gene: TRBJ2-2
d_gene: TRBD1
abundance: many
CDR3aa: CASRRTGPNTGELFF
CDR3nt: TGTGCCAGCAGGAGGACAGGGCCTAACACCGGGGAGCTGTTTTTT

v_gene: TRBV2
j_gene: TRBJ1-2
d_gene: .
abundance: many
CDR3aa: CAIRNPEGYTF
CDR3nt: TGTGCCATCCGCAATCCGGAGGGCTACACCTTC

v_gene: TRBV29-1
j_gene: TRBJ2-7
d_gene: .
abundance: many
CDR3aa: CSVAEGHEQYF
CDR3nt: TGCAGCGTTGCCGAGGGCCACGAGCAGTACTTC

v_gene: TRBV2
j_gene: TRBJ2-5
d_gene: TRBD1
abundance: many
CDR3aa: CASQGQGETQYF
CDR3nt: TGTGCCAGTCAGGGACAGGGGGAGACCCAGTACTTC

v_gene: TRBV20-1
j_gene: TRBJ2-5
d_gene: .
abundance: .
CDR3aa: CSAALELRGNQYF
CDR3nt: TGCAGTGCTGCACTTGAATTGCGTGGGAACCAGTACTTC

v_gene: TRBV6-1
j_gene: TRBJ1-1
d_gene: .
abundance: many
CDR3aa: CASSEDALGTPNTEAFF
CDR3nt: TGTGCCAGCAGTGAAGATGCTTTAGGGACTCCCAACACTGAAGCTTTCTTT

v_gene: TRBV13
j_gene: TRBJ2-7
d_gene: TRBD2
abundance: many
CDR3aa: CASTGLVAAYEQYF
CDR3nt: TGTGCCAGCACCGGACTAGTGGCTGCCTACGAGCAGTACTTC

v_gene: TRBV27
j_gene: TRBJ2-7
d_gene: .
abundance: many
CDR3aa: CASSLAGTPLYEQYF
CDR3nt: TGTGCCAGCAGTTTGGCCGGGACACCCCTCTACGAGCAGTACTTC

v_gene: TRBV11-3
j_gene: TRBJ1-1
d_gene: .
abundance: many
CDR3aa: CASSLILGGRTEAFF
CDR3nt: TGTGCCAGCAGCTTAATTCTAGGGGGAAGAACTGAAGCTTTCTTT

v_gene: TRBV6-5
j_gene: TRBJ2-5
d_gene: .
abundance: many
CDR3aa: CASSYSGVIKTQYF
CDR3nt: TGTGCCAGCAGTTACTCAGGGGTTATTAAGACCCAGTACTTC

v_gene: TRBV20-1
j_gene: TRBJ1-1
d_gene: .
abundance: many
CDR3aa: CSARVQGRAAEAFF
CDR3nt: TGCAGTGCTAGAGTTCAGGGGAGGGCGGCTGAAGCTTTCTTT

v_gene: TRBV12-3/TRBV12-4
j_gene: TRBJ2-7
d_gene: .
abundance: many
CDR3aa: CASRRRSYEQYF
CDR3nt: TGTGCCAGCAGAAGACGGTCCTACGAGCAGTACTTC

v_gene: TRBV6-1
j_gene: TRBJ1-1
d_gene: .
abundance: .
CDR3aa: CASTRQTNTEAFF
CDR3nt: TGTGCCAGCACAAGGCAGACGAACACTGAAGCTTTCTTT

v_gene: TRBV4-2
j_gene: TRBJ1-5
d_gene: .
abundance: many
CDR3aa: CASSLEERRGGNQPQHF
CDR3nt: TGTGCCAGCAGCCTCGAGGAGAGGAGGGGCGGCAATCAGCCCCAGCATTTT

v_gene: TRBV4-1
j_gene: TRBJ2-7
d_gene: TRBD2
abundance: many
CDR3aa: CASSQASGTSSGEQYF
CDR3nt: TGCGCCAGCAGCCAAGCTTCCGGGACTAGCTCGGGTGAGCAGTACTTC

v_gene: TRBV27
j_gene: TRBJ1-4
d_gene: TRBD1
abundance: many
CDR3aa: CASSPLIAGGEKLFF
CDR3nt: TGTGCCAGCAGTCCGCTTATCGCAGGGGGGGAAAAACTGTTTTTT

v_gene: TRBV2
j_gene: TRBJ2-7
d_gene: TRBD1
abundance: many
CDR3aa: CASMGQLSSYEQYF
CDR3nt: TGTGCCAGCATGGGACAGCTAAGCTCCTACGAGCAGTACTTC

v_gene: TRBV7-9
j_gene: TRBJ1-1
d_gene: .
abundance: many
CDR3aa: CASRPNTEAFF
CDR3nt: TGTGCCAGCAGACCAAACACTGAAGCTTTCTTT

v_gene: TRBV10-2
j_gene: TRBJ2-7
d_gene: TRBD1
abundance: many
CDR3aa: CASRTSGQGDEQYF
CDR3nt: TGCGCCAGCAGGACCTCGGGACAGGGGGACGAGCAGTACTTC

v_gene: TRBV4-2
j_gene: TRBJ1-3
d_gene: .
abundance: many
CDR3aa: CASSQEGGPGNTIYF
CDR3nt: TGTGCCAGCAGCCAAGAGGGGGGGCCTGGAAACACCATATATTTT

v_gene: TRBV7-3
j_gene: TRBJ1-1
d_gene: TRBD1
abundance: many
CDR3aa: CASSLTGGEAEAFF
CDR3nt: TGTGCCAGCAGCTTAACAGGGGGCGAGGCTGAAGCTTTCTTT

v_gene: TRBV28
j_gene: TRBJ2-5
d_gene: .
abundance: .
CDR3aa: CASSELGAKETQYF
CDR3nt: TGTGCCAGCAGTGAGCTGGGGGCTAAAGAGACCCAGTACTTC

v_gene: TRBV24-1
j_gene: TRBJ1-6
d_gene: .
abundance: many
CDR3aa: CATSDFRGILHF
CDR3nt: TGTGCCACCAGTGATTTTCGGGGGATCCTCCACTTT

v_gene: TRBV12-3/TRBV12-4
j_gene: TRBJ2-7
d_gene: TRBD1
abundance: many
CDR3aa: CASSAERQGAWYEQYF
CDR3nt: TGTGCCAGCAGTGCCGAACGGCAGGGGGCTTGGTACGAGCAGTACTTC

v_gene: TRBV12-3/TRBV12-4
j_gene: TRBJ1-1
d_gene: .
abundance: many
CDR3aa: CASSDRRGDTEAFF
CDR3nt: TGTGCCAGCAGTGACAGGCGAGGAGACACTGAAGCTTTCTTT

v_gene: TRBV5-4
j_gene: TRBJ1-1
d_gene: .
abundance: many
CDR3aa: CASSLDALNTEAFF
CDR3nt: TGTGCCAGCAGCTTGGACGCATTGAACACTGAAGCTTTCTTT

v_gene: TRBV20-1
j_gene: TRBJ2-2
d_gene: TRBD2
abundance: few
CDR3aa: CSALSGGDAGELFF
CDR3nt: TGCAGTGCTCTTAGCGGGGGGGACGCCGGGGAGCTGTTTTTT

v_gene: TRBV10-3
j_gene: TRBJ2-5
d_gene: TRBD2
abundance: many
CDR3aa: CAVSTSGGFQETQYF
CDR3nt: TGTGCCGTCTCCACTAGCGGGGGGTTCCAAGAGACCCAGTACTTC

v_gene: TRBV4-2
j_gene: TRBJ1-5
d_gene: .
abundance: few
CDR3aa: CASSQPPQPQHF
CDR3nt: TGTGCCAGCAGCCAACCTCCTCAGCCCCAGCATTTT

v_gene: TRBV20-1
j_gene: TRBJ2-6
d_gene: TRBD1
abundance: many
CDR3aa: CSARDRAGGSGANVLTF
CDR3nt: TGCAGTGCTAGAGATCGGGCAGGGGGCTCCGGGGCCAACGTCCTGACTTTC

v_gene: TRBV6-1
j_gene: TRBJ1-2
d_gene: .
abundance: many
CDR3aa: CASSERPNYGYTF
CDR3nt: TGTGCCAGCAGTGAACGCCCCAACTATGGCTACACCTTC

v_gene: TRBV2
j_gene: TRBJ1-2
d_gene: TRBD1
abundance: many
CDR3aa: CASPQGRYGYTF
CDR3nt: TGTGCCAGCCCACAGGGGCGGTATGGCTACACCTTC

v_gene: TRBV6-1
j_gene: TRBJ2-2
d_gene: TRBD2
abundance: .
CDR3aa: CASSNRLAGGTGELFF
CDR3nt: TGTGCCAGCAGTAATCGGCTAGCGGGGGGGACCGGGGAGCTGTTTTTT

v_gene: TRBV7-8
j_gene: TRBJ1-5
d_gene: .
abundance: .
CDR3aa: CASSLNRMSNQPQHF
CDR3nt: TGTGCCAGCAGCTTAAACAGGATGAGTAATCAGCCCCAGCATTTT